The 3 T cell receptor beta chains below come from one sample, sequenced in a study of T cells of healthy individuals (dated by TCRdb to between 2017 and 2018). To prepare the library, 5' RACE was applied. Sequencing was performed on an Illumina MiSeq. TCRdb applied fastp at Q25 and MiXCR to the public reads, then kept only in-frame beta chains. Entries are consolidated by CDR3 protein sequence, retaining the most common genes and DNA. Recorded for this sample are 50,000 to 55,000 distinct CDR3 sequences; about 15% of them occurred a single time. The ten largest clones add up to roughly 16% of the sample. These TCRs come from a human donor in good health.

With respect to this clonotype: One base away lies a much larger clone, so this may be a sequencing read error. V is TRBV20-1 and J is TRBJ1-4; D possibly corresponds to TRBD1 (6 bases). The germline V gene has CDR1 DFQATT and CDR2 SNEGSKA (reference sequence). The V end lost 3 bases, the J end lost 6 bases, and 11 bases lay between the germline ends. This CDR3 has 13 amino acids. The chain's CDR3 is CSASAGAYEKLFF. As DNA, the CDR3 is TGCAGTGCTAGTGCGGGGGCTTATGAAAAACTGTTTTTT.

This chain joins TRBV30 and TRBJ2-2; D gene uncertain. Trimming pared 0 bases from V and 1 base from J, leaving 9 bases between. Germline V gene lookup returns CDR1 GTSNPN and CDR2 SVGIG (reference sequence). There are 15 residues in the CDR3. Written as DNA, the CDR3 is TGTGCCTGGAGTGTCCGGGCCTTGAACACCGGGGAGCTGTTTTTT. This sequence encodes CAWSVRALNTGELFF.

This clonotype was recorded a few times. The chain couples TRBV7-2 to TRBJ2-3; D may be TRBD1 or TRBD2 (5 bases each). Germline lookup yields CDR1 SGHTA and CDR2 FQGNSA. Trimming left V 5 bases short and J 6 bases short, with 15 bases between. This CDR3 has 14 residues. The CDR3 DNA follows: TGTGCCAGCAGCCAGGGCGTGGGAGTGGATACGCAGTATTTT. As protein: CASSQGVGVDTQYF.